These 22 T cell receptor beta chains share one sample of origin, sequenced in a study of shared clonotypes between healthy human individuals. Data came from immunoSEQ multiplex PCR; TCRdb stores just in-frame clones and leaves some out. Here the sample spans 2 million to 3 million clones, approximately 94% being singletons. The specimen sequenced was naive CD4+ T cells sorted from blood. Subset indicated: CD45RA+ positively selected. These receptors originate from a man younger than 35 in good health.

The chain recombines TRBV27 with TRBJ2-5, with 7 positions matching TRBD1. The V gene's germline CDR1 is MNHEY and CDR2 SMNVEV (reference sequence). The CDR3 contains 17 residues. The trim removed 5 bases at V and 5 bases at J, leaving 17 bases unmatched. Here the CDR3 reads CASSRILTGVAWETQYF. The CDR3 DNA follows: TGTGCCAGCAGTAGAATCTTAACAGGGGTGGCGTGGGAGACCCAGTACTTC.

This clone has a single count. The CDR3 sequence is CASSEMSGYSYEQYF. The CDR3 DNA sequence: TGTGCCAGCAGTGAAATGTCAGGGTATTCGTACGAGCAGTACTTC. The chain carries TRBV6-1 and TRBJ2-7; D possibly corresponds to TRBD1 (5 bases). CDR1 and CDR2 (germline): MNHNS, SASEGT. Trimming took 2 bases from V and 4 from J, leaving 15 bases between them. The CDR3 is 15 amino acids.

The CDR3: CASGLIAEAFF. In DNA form, the CDR3 reads TGTGCCAGCGGGCTGATCGCTGAAGCTTTCTTT. The chain uses TRBV2 and TRBJ1-1; D not resolved. Deletions cut 8 bases from V and 6 bases from J, with 10 bases between. Germline CDR1 reads SNHLY; CDR2 reads FYNNEI. The CDR3 has 11 residues.

J is TRBJ2-1 and V is TRBV7-8; D remains ambiguous. V was pared by 4 bases and J by 7 bases, with 8 bases between. Per germline, CDR1 SGHVS and CDR2 FQNEAQ. This CDR3 is 12 amino acids long. The CDR3 nucleotides are TGTGCCAGCAGCTCTAGGCTAAATGAGCAGTTCTTC. This gives the protein CASSSRLNEQFF. Complete variable domain (other parts from reference TRBV7-8 and TRBJ2-1): GAGVSQSPRYKVAKRGQDVALRCDPISGHVSLFWYQQALGQGPEFLTYFQNEAQLDKSGLPSDRFFAERPEGSVSTLKIQRTQQEDSAVYLCASSSRLNEQFFGPGTRLTVL.

The V call is TRBV5-6, the J call TRBJ2-4, with 10 bases fitting TRBD1. Germline trimming cut 4 bases from V and 0 bases from J; bases unmatched to any gene: 7. Per the germline V gene, CDR1 is SGHDT and CDR2 is YYEEEE. CDR3 length equals 17 residues. CDR3 nucleotide sequence: TGTGCCAGCAGCCCCCCGGGGACAGGGGTAGCCAAAAACATTCAGTACTTC. It yields the protein CASSPPGTGVAKNIQYF.

In its sample, this clone was seen a few times. The CDR3 reads CASSSRDGSNQPQHF. CDR3 coding DNA: TGTGCCAGCAGTTCCCGGGACGGTAGCAATCAGCCCCAGCATTTT. This chain connects TRBV6-6 to TRBJ1-5, with D tentatively TRBD1 (5 bases). The CDR3 is made up of 15 amino acids. Germline V gives CDR1 MNHNY, CDR2 SVGAGI (reference sequence). V was trimmed by 4 bases and J by 0 bases, leaving 10 bases between them.

The rearrangement links TRBV5-1 to TRBJ2-1; 7 nucleotides align to TRBD1. The CDR3 is made up of 15 amino acids. Germline CDR1 reads SGHRS; CDR2 reads YFSETQ. The V gene end was trimmed by 4 bases and the J gene end by 2 bases; junction bases not matched to a gene: 6. CDR3 DNA sequence: TGCGCCAGCAGCCCGGGACAGACAACCTACAATGAGCAGTTCTTC. This codes for CASSPGQTTYNEQFF.

The genes are TRBV18 and TRBJ2-7, with TRBD1 matching 8 bases. The CDR3 loop spans 14 amino acids. V was pared by 3 bases and J by 4 bases, with 5 bases of the junction left unmatched. Germline V lookup: CDR1 KGHSH, CDR2 LQKENI. The CDR3, as DNA: TGTGCCAGCTCACCCGACAGGGGCGGTTACGAGCAGTACTTC. It is translated as CASSPDRGGYEQYF.

In regard to this clone: Distinct nucleotide sequences in the sample also encode this CDR3. The chain couples TRBV27 to TRBJ2-7, with 14 bases lining up with TRBD2. V trimming: 5 bases; J trimming: 4 bases; junction bases outside the gene matches: 4. Germline CDR1 reads MNHEY; CDR2 reads SMNVEV (reference sequence). The CDR3 has 15 residues. CDR3 loop: CASSPRLAGGYEQYF. The CDR3 nucleotides read TGTGCCAGCAGTCCACGACTAGCGGGAGGGTACGAGCAGTACTTC.

The rearrangement uses TRBV4-1 and TRBJ2-5, with D unresolved. Trimming left V 2 bases short and J 2 bases short, with 24 bases between. This CDR3 spans 19 amino acids. Germline V gene data show CDR1 as MGHRA and CDR2 as YSYEKL. CDR3 DNA sequence: TGCGCCAGCAGCCAAACTCCACCCCCTTTCCTGGGGTGGCAAGAGACCCAGTACTTC. It codes for CASSQTPPPFLGWQETQYF.

The chain joins TRBV10-3 to TRBJ1-6; D is unresolved. The germline V gene encodes CDR1 ENHRY and CDR2 SYGVKD. Trimming pared 3 bases from V and 9 bases from J, leaving 9 bases between. CDR3 size: 13 residues. The CDR3 loop is CAISDLQSSPLHF. The CDR3 bases are TGTGCCATCAGTGATCTACAGAGTTCACCCCTCCACTTT.

In this sample, this clone turned up once. The rearrangement joins TRBV10-1 to TRBJ1-5; D unclear. The germline V and J ends were trimmed by 0 bases and 0 bases, with 24 bases remaining between them. Germline CDR1 WNHNN, CDR2 SYGVQD (reference sequence). CDR3 length: 21 residues. CDR3 bases: TGCGCCAGCAGTGAGTCGTTTAGGGCAGACAAACCTATCTATAGCAATCAGCCCCAGCATTTT. Amino acid sequence: CASSESFRADKPIYSNQPQHF.

J is TRBJ2-7 and V is TRBV27; 10 bases are shared with TRBD1. This CDR3 region has 16 residues. Germline V gene lookup returns CDR1 MNHEY and CDR2 SMNVEV (reference sequence). After removal of 6 bases from V and 3 bases from J, the junction contained 11 bases not matched to a gene. As DNA, the CDR3 is TGTGCCAGCAGCTCGATATCCGGGACAGGGGACTACGAGCAGTACTTC. Amino acids: CASSSISGTGDYEQYF.

The chain combines TRBV15 with TRBJ2-3; 7 nucleotides align to TRBD1. CDR3 size: 15 residues. The germline gives CDR1 LNHNV, CDR2 YYDKDF (reference sequence). The ends lost 3 bases at V and 2 bases at J; junction bases unmatched: 5. CDR3 region: CATSSRQGDTDTQYF. CDR3 DNA: TGTGCCACCAGCAGTCGACAGGGCGACACAGATACGCAGTATTTT.

V and J are TRBV2 and TRBJ1-5; 10 bases fit TRBD1. This CDR3 is 15 amino acids long. Germline V gene data show CDR1 as SNHLY and CDR2 as FYNNEI. V was clipped by 6 bases and J by 2 bases; unmatched bases: 4. The CDR3 sequence: CASSGQGGGNQPQHF. DNA of the CDR3: TGTGCCAGCAGCGGACAGGGGGGCGGCAATCAGCCCCAGCATTTT.

The genes are TRBV6-1 and TRBJ1-2, with D tentatively TRBD1 (5 bases). The CDR3 totals 15 residues. The V gene lost 7 bases and the J gene lost 3 bases, with 18 bases spanning the gap. Germline CDR1 reads MNHNS; CDR2 reads SASEGT. The CDR3 bases are TGTGCCAGCACCCGTCACCGGGACGGCGACTATGGCTACACCTTC. Its translation: CASTRHRDGDYGYTF.

This chain links TRBV7-3 with TRBJ2-1; D remains ambiguous. This CDR3 is 14 amino acids long. Trimming stripped 5 bases from V and 2 bases from J, with 10 bases between. CDR1 SGHTA and CDR2 FQGTGA come from the germline V gene. This CDR3 reads CASSALGPYNEQFF. The CDR3, as DNA: TGTGCCAGCAGCGCTCTAGGCCCCTACAATGAGCAGTTCTTC.

The genes are TRBV6-5 and TRBJ2-7; maybe TRBD1 (5 bases). Between the trimmed V and J ends, which lost 6 bases and 2 bases, there was a span of 17 bases. Germline loops: CDR1 MNHEY, CDR2 SVGAGI. The CDR3 spans 15 residues. CDR3 sequence: CASSSRQRSPYEQYF. For the CDR3, the DNA is TGTGCCAGCAGCTCTAGACAGCGTTCTCCCTACGAGCAGTACTTC.

V is TRBV5-1 and J is TRBJ2-5; D is unresolved. The V gene lost 7 bases and the J gene lost 0 bases, with 16 bases spanning the gap. The CDR3 runs to 15 residues. The germline gives CDR1 SGHRS, CDR2 YFSETQ. CDR3 sequence reads: CASAGGRLYQETQYF. DNA for the CDR3: TGCGCCAGCGCTGGCGGACGGCTGTACCAAGAGACCCAGTACTTC.

V and J are TRBV7-9 and TRBJ1-4, with D uncertain. Germline CDR1 reads SEHNR; CDR2 reads FQNEAQ (reference sequence). Trimming removed 2 bases from V and 5 bases from J, with 15 bases in between. The CDR3 is 16 amino acids. The CDR3 protein is CASSLLTPGENEKLFF. CDR3 in DNA: TGTGCCAGCAGCTTATTAACGCCCGGGGAAAATGAAAAACTGTTTTTT.

This chain links TRBV5-1 with TRBJ1-2, with TRBD1 identical over 9 bases. V lost 6 bases to trimming and J lost 7 bases; unmatched junction nucleotides: 13. CDR3 length: 15 residues. Germline loops: CDR1 SGHRS, CDR2 YFSETQ. The CDR3 region is CASTQTGGTLSGYTF. The DNA of the CDR3 is TGCGCCAGCACCCAAACAGGGGGCACCCTCAGTGGCTACACCTTC.

As concerns this clone: Other DNA sequences in the sample encode the same CDR3. This sequence joins TRBV5-1 and TRBJ1-1; D gene unclear. Trimming cost V 4 bases and J 0 bases, with 7 bases left between them. The CDR3 consists of 13 residues. The V gene's germline CDR1 is SGHRS and CDR2 YFSETQ. DNA of the CDR3: TGCGCCAGCAGCCTAGAAGTGAACACTGAAGCTTTCTTT. This translates into CASSLEVNTEAFF. The full variable domain, with the rest looked up from reference TRBV5-1 and TRBJ1-1, is KAGVTQTPRYLIKTRGQQVTLSCSPISGHRSVSWYQQTPGQGLQFLFEYFSETQRNKGNFPGRFSGRQFSNSRSEMNVSTLELGDSALYLCASSLEVNTEAFFGQGTRLTVV.